These 10 T cell receptor beta chains were all obtained from the same sample, sequenced in a study of regulatory T cells in long-lasting Graves disease. Stated time point: persistent/refractory GD, antithyroid drugs over 5 years with positive TRAb. After RNA was extracted from PBMCs, the TCR library was made from it. iRepertoire HTBI primers and Arm-PCR of CDR3 regions built TCR beta libraries. TCRdb ran MiXCR on the multiplex PCR reads and lists one entry per CDR3 protein. The repertoire consists of about 660,000 distinct CDR3 sequences, with 25% to 35% occurring once and the leading ten covering about two fifths. Sequencing used peripheral blood mononuclear cells (PBMCs), obtained when the disease was refractory, from a patient treated with antithyroid drugs. These receptors were obtained from a female donor with Graves disease.

This chain links TRBV6-2 or TRBV6-3 with TRBJ2-7; 10 bases are shared with TRBD2. Germline assignment: CDR1 MNHEY and CDR2 SVGEGT. This CDR3 contains 14 residues. V lost 8 bases and J lost 3; bases outside the gene matches: 7. As DNA, the CDR3 is TGTGCCAGCCACTCTAGCGGGAGAATCTACGAGCAGTACTTC. Its protein product is CASHSSGRIYEQYF.

V and J are TRBV20-1 and TRBJ1-6; 9 bases map to TRBD1. CDR1 and CDR2 (germline): DFQATT, SNEGSKA (reference sequence). There are 13 residues in the CDR3. The trim removed 3 bases at V and 10 bases at J, leaving 4 bases unmatched. The chain's CDR3 is CSASTGGRSPLHF. The CDR3 nucleotides are TGCAGTGCTAGTACAGGGGGCAGGTCACCCCTCCACTTT.

Note on this clonotype: A single base separates this from a much larger clone, so it may be a read error. The chain couples TRBV29-1 to TRBJ1-1; D is ambiguous. V was shortened by 4 bases and J by 3 bases, with 3 bases between the two germline ends. The germline gives CDR1 SQVTM, CDR2 ANQGSEA. The CDR3 runs to 10 residues. Here the CDR3 DNA reads TGCAGCGTTGGTTACACTGAAGCTTTCTTT. This encodes CSVGYTEAFF.

V is TRBV19 and J is TRBJ1-1; no clear D gene. V was trimmed by 5 bases and J by 4 bases, leaving 20 bases between them. CDR1 and CDR2 (germline): LNHDA, SQIVND (reference sequence). The CDR3 totals 16 residues. CDR3 protein: CASSALRGKEGTEAFF. As DNA, the CDR3 is TGTGCCAGTAGTGCCCTCCGGGGAAAAGAGGGCACTGAAGCTTTCTTT.

The CDR3 coding sequence is TGTGCCAGCAGCGCCTCGGACATCATCGAGTTGAGCTCTGGAAACACCATATATTTT. Protein: CASSASDIIELSSGNTIYF. V gene TRBV13 combines with J gene TRBJ1-3; weak D call: TRBD1 (5 bases). V lost 5 bases and J lost 0, with 23 bases in between. The germline V gene encodes CDR1 PRHDT and CDR2 FYEKMQ (reference sequence). This CDR3 is 19 amino acids long.

This clonotype was counted only a few times. The chain has TRBV20-1 and TRBJ1-5; weak D call: TRBD1 (6 bases). Germline-derived CDR1 and CDR2 are DFQATT and SNEGSKA (reference sequence). The CDR3 length is 12 residues. Trimming cost V 5 bases and J 5 bases, with 10 bases left between them. The CDR3 protein is CSAGGGYQPQHF. The CDR3 DNA sequence: TGCAGTGCTGGAGGGGGATATCAGCCCCAGCATTTT.

The chain uses TRBV19 and TRBJ2-4, with unresolved D. The CDR3 totals 17 residues. CDR1 and CDR2 (germline): LNHDA, SQIVND (reference sequence). Trimming stripped 1 base from V and 0 bases from J, with 13 bases between. The CDR3 DNA reads as TGTGCCAGTAGTATAGGGATTGGAAGCTTAGCCAAAAACATTCAGTACTTC. Its protein product is CASSIGIGSLAKNIQYF.

This clonotype has more than one count but fewer than ten. CDR3 region: CSARDSSTGLKLFF. As DNA, the CDR3 is TGCAGTGCTAGAGATTCATCGACAGGGCTAAAACTGTTTTTT. The chain recombines TRBV20-1 with TRBJ1-4, with 7 positions matching TRBD1. The germline V gene encodes CDR1 DFQATT and CDR2 SNEGSKA (reference sequence). This CDR3 has 14 amino acids. The trim removed 0 bases at V and 10 bases at J, leaving 8 bases unmatched.

Details on this clonotype: A single base separates this from a much larger clone, so it may be a read error. The chain uses TRBV2 and TRBJ1-2, with 7 bases lining up with TRBD1. This CDR3 has 14 amino acids. Germline lookup yields CDR1 SNHLY and CDR2 FYNNEI. The CDR3 protein is CASSALRQGDGYAF. CDR3 DNA sequence: TGTGCCAGCAGTGCTCTCAGACAGGGAGATGGCTACGCCTTC.

In its sample, this clonotype was seen many times. The rearrangement links TRBV28 to TRBJ1-1; D is ambiguous. CDR1 is MDHEN, CDR2 SYDVKM, per germline. The CDR3 has 13 amino acids. Trimming removed 2 bases at V and 4 bases at J, with 8 bases between. This CDR3 is CASSLRTFTEAFF. The DNA for the CDR3 is TGTGCCAGCAGTTTACGGACGTTCACTGAAGCTTTCTTT.